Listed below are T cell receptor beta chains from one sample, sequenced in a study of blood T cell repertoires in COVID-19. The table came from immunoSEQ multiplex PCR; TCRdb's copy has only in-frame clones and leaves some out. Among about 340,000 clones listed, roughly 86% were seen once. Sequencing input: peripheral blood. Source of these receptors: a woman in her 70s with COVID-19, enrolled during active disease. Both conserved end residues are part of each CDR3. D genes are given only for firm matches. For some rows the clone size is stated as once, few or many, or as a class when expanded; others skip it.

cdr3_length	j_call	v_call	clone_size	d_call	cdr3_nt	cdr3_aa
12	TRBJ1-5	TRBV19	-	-	TGTGCCAGTAGTCGGACCGCGGGGCCCCAGCATTTT	CASSRTAGPQHF
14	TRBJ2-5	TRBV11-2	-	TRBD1	TGTGCCAGCAGCTCCCCCAGGGGGAAAGAGACCCAGTACTTC	CASSSPRGKETQYF
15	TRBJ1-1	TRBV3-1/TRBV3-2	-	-	TGTGCCAGCAGCCAAGGCAGTGGCAGGGTGACTGAAGCTTTCTTT	CASSQGSGRVTEAFF
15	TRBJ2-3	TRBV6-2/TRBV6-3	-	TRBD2	TGTGCCAGCAGCCTGGGACTAACCCGCACAGATACGCAGTATTTT	CASSLGLTRTDTQYF
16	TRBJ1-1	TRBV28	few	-	TGTGCCAGCAGTTTTAGGGGCGTCGGGTACGACACTGAAGCTTTCTTT	CASSFRGVGYDTEAFF
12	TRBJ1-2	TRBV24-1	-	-	TGTGCCACCAGTGCGGGGACTTATGGCTACACCTTC	CATSAGTYGYTF
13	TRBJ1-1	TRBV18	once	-	TGTGCCAGCTCACCTAAACTTGACACTGAAGCTTTCTTT	CASSPKLDTEAFF
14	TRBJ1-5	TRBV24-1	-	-	TGTGCCATTCAGGAGACTAATAGCAATCAGCCCCAGCATTTT	CAIQETNSNQPQHF
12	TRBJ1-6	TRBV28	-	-	TGTGCCAGCAACAGGGCCCAAAGACCCCTCCACTTT	CASNRAQRPLHF
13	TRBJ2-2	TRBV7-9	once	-	TGTGCCATCATCCGGGGGGCCACCGGGGAGCTGTTTTTT	CAIIRGATGELFF
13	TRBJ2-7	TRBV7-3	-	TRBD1	TGTGCCAGCAGCTTAAGCAGGGGGAACGAGCAGTACTTC	CASSLSRGNEQYF
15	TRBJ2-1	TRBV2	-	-	TGTGCCAGCAAATTGACAGTGGTGAGTTACAATGAGCAGTTCTTC	CASKLTVVSYNEQFF
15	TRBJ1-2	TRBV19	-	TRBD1	TGTGCCAGTAGTATTGAACAGGGGAGTTTTGATGGCTACACCTTC	CASSIEQGSFDGYTF
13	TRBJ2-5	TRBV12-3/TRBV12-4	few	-	TGTGCCAGCAGGGACAGAAGTCAAGAGACCCAGTACTTC	CASRDRSQETQYF
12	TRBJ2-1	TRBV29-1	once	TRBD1	TGCAGCGTCGGGGACAGCTACAATGAGCAGTTCTTC	CSVGDSYNEQFF
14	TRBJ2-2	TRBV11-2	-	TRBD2	TGTGCCAGCAGGACTAGCGGGGGGGTCGGGGAGCTGTTTTTT	CASRTSGGVGELFF
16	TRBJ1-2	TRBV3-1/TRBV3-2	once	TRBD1	TGTGCCAGCAGCCTGGACAGGGGGCGCAGTCTTCGAGGCTACACCTTC	CASSLDRGRSLRGYTF
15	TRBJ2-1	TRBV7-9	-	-	TGTGCCAGCAGCCCCCGCGCTTCTCAGGGCAATGAGCAGTTCTTC	CASSPRASQGNEQFF
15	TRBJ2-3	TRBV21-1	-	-	TGTGCCAGCAGCAAAGATGGGGGCCACACAGATACGCAGTATTTT	CASSKDGGHTDTQYF
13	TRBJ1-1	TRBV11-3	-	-	TGTGCCAGCAGCTTAGAGCGACAGGCTGAAGCTTTCTTT	CASSLERQAEAFF
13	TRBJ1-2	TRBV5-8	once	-	TGTGCCAGCAGTCGCGGATACAACTATGGCTACACCTTC	CASSRGYNYGYTF
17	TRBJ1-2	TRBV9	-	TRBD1	TGTGCCAGCAGCGTAGAAGGGACAGGGGGCTTCCAATGTGGCTACACCTTC	CASSVEGTGGFQCGYTF
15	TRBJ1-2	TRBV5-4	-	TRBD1	TGTGCCAGCATCCACCGGGACAGGCTTCCCTATGGCTACACCTTC	CASIHRDRLPYGYTF
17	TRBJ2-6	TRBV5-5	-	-	TGTGCCAGCAGCTTCGCCAGGGGTGCCTCTGGGGCCAACGTCCTGACTTTC	CASSFARGASGANVLTF
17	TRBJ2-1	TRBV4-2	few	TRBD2	TGTGCCAGCAGCCAAGATGGGACTAGCGGGGGGGCCCTTGAGCAGTTCTTC	CASSQDGTSGGALEQFF
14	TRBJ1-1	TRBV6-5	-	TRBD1	TGTGCCAGCAGTACCGGGACAGGGACCACTGAAGCTTTCTTT	CASSTGTGTTEAFF
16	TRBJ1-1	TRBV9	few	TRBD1	TGTGCCAGCAGCACCCGACAGGGTCCGCCAGACACTGAAGCTTTCTTT	CASSTRQGPPDTEAFF
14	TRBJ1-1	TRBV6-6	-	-	TGTGCCAGCAGTTACACAGGGTGGAACACTGAAGCTTTCTTT	CASSYTGWNTEAFF
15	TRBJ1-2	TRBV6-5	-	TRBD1	TGTGCCAGCAGTTACTCGGGGACAGGGACCTATGGCTACACCTTC	CASSYSGTGTYGYTF
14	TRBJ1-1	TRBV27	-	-	TGTGCCAGCAGTCCGCTGGGGCGGAACACTGAAGCTTTCTTT	CASSPLGRNTEAFF
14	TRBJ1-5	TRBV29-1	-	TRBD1	TGCAGCGTTGAAGAAGGACAGGGGAATCAGCCCCAGCATTTT	CSVEEGQGNQPQHF
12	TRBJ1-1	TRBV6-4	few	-	TGTGCCAGCAGTGGAAATGGTAGGGAGGCTTTCTTT	CASSGNGREAFF
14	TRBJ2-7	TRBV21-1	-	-	TGTGCCACCCAGCAAGGGGGGGGAATCTACGAGCAGTACTTC	CATQQGGGIYEQYF
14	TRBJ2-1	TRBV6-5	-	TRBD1	TGTGCCAGCATCCGGGACAGGGGGACGTATGAGCAGTTCTTC	CASIRDRGTYEQFF
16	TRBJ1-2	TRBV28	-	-	TGTGCCAGCATCCCCCTGAGCGGGCTTGGTGGCTATGGCTACACCTTC	CASIPLSGLGGYGYTF
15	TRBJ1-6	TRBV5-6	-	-	TGTGCCAGCAGCGATAACAGGGCCTATAATTCACCCCTCCACTTT	CASSDNRAYNSPLHF
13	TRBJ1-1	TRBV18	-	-	TGTGCCAGCTCACCATACGGTAACACTGAAGCTTTCTTT	CASSPYGNTEAFF
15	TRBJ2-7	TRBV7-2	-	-	TGTGCCAGCAGCTTAGGTGAGGTTGGTGCTTACGAGCAGTACTTC	CASSLGEVGAYEQYF
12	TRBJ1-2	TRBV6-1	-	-	TGTGCCAGCAGTGACGGAGTCTATGGCTACACCTTC	CASSDGVYGYTF
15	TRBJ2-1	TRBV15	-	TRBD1	TGTGCCACCAGCAGGGAGACAGGGTTTAGCAATGAGCAGTTCTTC	CATSRETGFSNEQFF
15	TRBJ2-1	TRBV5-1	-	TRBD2	TGCGCCAGCAGCTCGGGCGGGGGAGCCTACAATGAGCAGTTCTTC	CASSSGGGAYNEQFF
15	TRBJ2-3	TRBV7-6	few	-	TGTGCCAGCAGCTTAAGAGATAGATCCACAGATACGCAGTATTTT	CASSLRDRSTDTQYF
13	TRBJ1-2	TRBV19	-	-	TGTGCCAGTAGTACCGGACTGAACTATGGCTACACCTTC	CASSTGLNYGYTF
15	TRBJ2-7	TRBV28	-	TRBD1	TGTGCCAGCAGTTCTCTGGGAGTAGGGGGCCACGAGCAGTACTTC	CASSSLGVGGHEQYF
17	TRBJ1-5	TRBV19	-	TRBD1	TGTGCCAGTAGTATACGGACAGGGGGCTCGAGCAATCAGCCCCAGCATTTT	CASSIRTGGSSNQPQHF
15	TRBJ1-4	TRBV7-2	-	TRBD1	TGTGCCAGCAGCTTACAGACAGGGCGGGGTGAAAAACTGTTTTTT	CASSLQTGRGEKLFF
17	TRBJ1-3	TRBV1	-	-	TGCACCAGCAGCCCCGGGACTCAGGTCTTCTCTGGAAACACCATATATTTT	CTSSPGTQVFSGNTIYF
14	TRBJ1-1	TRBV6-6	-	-	TGTGCCAGCAGTTATGCGCAGGGAAACACTGAAGCTTTCTTT	CASSYAQGNTEAFF
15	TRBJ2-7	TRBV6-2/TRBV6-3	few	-	TGTGCCAGCAGTTACGCGGACGGGGGTTTCTACGAGCAGTACTTC	CASSYADGGFYEQYF
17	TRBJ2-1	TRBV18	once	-	TGTGCCAGCTCACCACCTATACTTAGGACAGCTAGGAATGAGCAGTTCTTC	CASSPPILRTARNEQFF
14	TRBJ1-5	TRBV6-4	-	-	TGTGCCAGCAAGCACAGGCCCATCACGAAGCCCCAGCATTTT	CASKHRPITKPQHF
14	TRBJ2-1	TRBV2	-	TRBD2	TGTGCCAGCAGTGCGCTAGCGGGGTACAATGAGCAGTTCTTC	CASSALAGYNEQFF
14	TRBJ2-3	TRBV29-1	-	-	TGCAGCGCTAAGGAACGGGGATCCACAGATACGCAGTATTTT	CSAKERGSTDTQYF
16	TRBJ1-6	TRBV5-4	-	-	TGTGCCAGCAGCTTGGACGGGAGCTCCTATAATTCACCCCTCCACTTT	CASSLDGSSYNSPLHF
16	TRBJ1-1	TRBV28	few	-	TGTGCCAGCATCACCTCCCGGGGGAATAGGGACACTGAAGCTTTCTTT	CASITSRGNRDTEAFF
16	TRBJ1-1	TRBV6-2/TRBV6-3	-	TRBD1	TGTGCCAGCAGTTATTCCAGACAGGGGGTGAACACTGAAGCTTTCTTT	CASSYSRQGVNTEAFF
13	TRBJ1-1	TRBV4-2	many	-	TGTGCCAGCAGCCCCGCAGGGGTCACTGAAGCTTTCTTT	CASSPAGVTEAFF
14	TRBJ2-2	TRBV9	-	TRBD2	TGTGCCAGCAGCCCGGGGGGAGGCACCGGGGAGCTGTTTTTT	CASSPGGGTGELFF